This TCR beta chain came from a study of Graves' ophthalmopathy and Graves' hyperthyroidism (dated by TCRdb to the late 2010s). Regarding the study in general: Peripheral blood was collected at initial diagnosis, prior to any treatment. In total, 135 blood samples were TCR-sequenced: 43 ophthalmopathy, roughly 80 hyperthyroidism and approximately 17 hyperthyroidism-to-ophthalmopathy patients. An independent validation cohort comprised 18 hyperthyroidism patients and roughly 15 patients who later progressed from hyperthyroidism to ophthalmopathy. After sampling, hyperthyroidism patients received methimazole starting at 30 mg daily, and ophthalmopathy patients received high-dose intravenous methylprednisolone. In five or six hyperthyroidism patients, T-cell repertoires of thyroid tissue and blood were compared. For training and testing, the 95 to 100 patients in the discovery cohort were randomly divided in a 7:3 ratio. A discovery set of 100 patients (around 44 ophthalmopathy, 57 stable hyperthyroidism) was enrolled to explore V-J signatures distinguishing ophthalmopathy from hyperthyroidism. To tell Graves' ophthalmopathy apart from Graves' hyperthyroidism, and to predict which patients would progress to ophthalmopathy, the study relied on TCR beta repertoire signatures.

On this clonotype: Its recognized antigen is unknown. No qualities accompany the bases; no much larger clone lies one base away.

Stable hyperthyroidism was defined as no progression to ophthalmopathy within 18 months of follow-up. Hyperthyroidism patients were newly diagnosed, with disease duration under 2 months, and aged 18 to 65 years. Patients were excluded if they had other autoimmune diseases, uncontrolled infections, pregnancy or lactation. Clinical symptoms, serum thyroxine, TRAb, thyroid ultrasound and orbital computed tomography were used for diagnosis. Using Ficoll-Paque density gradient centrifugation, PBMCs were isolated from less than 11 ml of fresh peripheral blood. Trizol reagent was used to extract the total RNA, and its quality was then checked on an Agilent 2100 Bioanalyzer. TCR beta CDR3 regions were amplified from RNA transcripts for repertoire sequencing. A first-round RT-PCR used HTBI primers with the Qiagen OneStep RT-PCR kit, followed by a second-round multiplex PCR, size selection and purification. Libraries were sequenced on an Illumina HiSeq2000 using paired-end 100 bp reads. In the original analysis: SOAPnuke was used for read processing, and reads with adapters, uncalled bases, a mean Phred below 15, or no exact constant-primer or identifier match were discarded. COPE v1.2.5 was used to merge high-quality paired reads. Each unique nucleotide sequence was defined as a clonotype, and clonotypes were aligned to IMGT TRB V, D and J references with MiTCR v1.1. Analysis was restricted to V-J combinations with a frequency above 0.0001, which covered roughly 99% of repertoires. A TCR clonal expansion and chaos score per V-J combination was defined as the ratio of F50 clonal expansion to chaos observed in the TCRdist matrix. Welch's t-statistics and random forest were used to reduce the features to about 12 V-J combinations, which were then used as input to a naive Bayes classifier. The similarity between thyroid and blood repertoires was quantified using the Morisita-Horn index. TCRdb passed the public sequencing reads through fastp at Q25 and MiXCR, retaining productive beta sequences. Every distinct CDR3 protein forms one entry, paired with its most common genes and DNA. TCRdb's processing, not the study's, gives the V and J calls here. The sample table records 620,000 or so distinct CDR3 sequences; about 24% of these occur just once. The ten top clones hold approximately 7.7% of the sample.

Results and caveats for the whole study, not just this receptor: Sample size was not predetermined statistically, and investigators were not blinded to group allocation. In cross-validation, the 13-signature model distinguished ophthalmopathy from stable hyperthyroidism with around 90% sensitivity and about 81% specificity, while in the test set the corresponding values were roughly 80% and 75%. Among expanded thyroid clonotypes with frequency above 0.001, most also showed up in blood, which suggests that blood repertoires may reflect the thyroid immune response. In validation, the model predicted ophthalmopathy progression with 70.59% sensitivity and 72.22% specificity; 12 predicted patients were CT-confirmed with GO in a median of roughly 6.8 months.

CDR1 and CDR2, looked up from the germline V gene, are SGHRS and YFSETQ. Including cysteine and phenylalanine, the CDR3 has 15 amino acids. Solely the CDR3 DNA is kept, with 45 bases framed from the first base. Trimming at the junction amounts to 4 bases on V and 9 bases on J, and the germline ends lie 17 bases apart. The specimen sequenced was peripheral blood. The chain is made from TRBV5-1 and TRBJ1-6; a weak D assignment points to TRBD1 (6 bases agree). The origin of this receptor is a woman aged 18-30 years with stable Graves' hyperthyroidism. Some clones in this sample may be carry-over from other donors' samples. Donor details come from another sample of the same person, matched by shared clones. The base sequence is TGCGCCAGCAGCCAGGAAGGCAGGGGAGGTTCACCCCTCCACTTT. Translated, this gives CASSQEGRGGSPLHF.